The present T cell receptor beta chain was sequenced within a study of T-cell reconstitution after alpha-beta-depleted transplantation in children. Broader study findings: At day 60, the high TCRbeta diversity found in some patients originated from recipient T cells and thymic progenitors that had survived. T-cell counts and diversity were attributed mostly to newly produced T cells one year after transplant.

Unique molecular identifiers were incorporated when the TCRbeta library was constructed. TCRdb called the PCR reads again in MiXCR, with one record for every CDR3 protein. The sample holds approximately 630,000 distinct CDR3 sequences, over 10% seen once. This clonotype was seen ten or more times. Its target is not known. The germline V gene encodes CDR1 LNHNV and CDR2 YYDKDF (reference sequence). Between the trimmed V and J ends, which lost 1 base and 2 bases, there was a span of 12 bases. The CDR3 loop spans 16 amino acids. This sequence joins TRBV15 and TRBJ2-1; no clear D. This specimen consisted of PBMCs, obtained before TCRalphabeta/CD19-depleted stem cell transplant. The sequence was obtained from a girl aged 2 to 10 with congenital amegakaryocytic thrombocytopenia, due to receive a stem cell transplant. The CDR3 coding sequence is TGTGCCACCAGCAGAGCTGCGACTGCTGCCTACAATGAGCAGTTCTTC. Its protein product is CATSRAATAAYNEQFF.